Listed below are T cell receptor beta chains from one sample, sequenced in a study of T cell responses to AZD1222 COVID-19 vaccine. Sequencing was performed with immunoSEQ multiplex PCR; in TCRdb, only in-frame clones are kept and a portion is missing. Of approximately 89,000 clones in the sample, 80% to 95% are singletons; the top ten hold 3.5% to 5%. This specimen was peripheral blood, taken on day 0 of MenACWY control vaccination. These receptors were obtained from an adult in good health. Both conserved end residues are part of each CDR3. The D gene is left open where the match is weak. Not all rows give a size; the values are once, few, many and, for expanded clones, a class.

CDR3nt: TGTGCCAGCCGCGAACTTAATGAGCAGTTCTTC; CDR3aa: CASRELNEQFF; v_gene: TRBV7-2; abundance: -; j_gene: TRBJ2-1; d_gene: -
CDR3nt: TGTGCCTGGAGTGTAACTTGGCCAGAAGGGACCCAGTACTTC; CDR3aa: CAWSVTWPEGTQYF; v_gene: TRBV30; abundance: once; j_gene: TRBJ2-5; d_gene: -
CDR3nt: TGTGCCAGCAGGAGGCTGCGGGAGACTAGCGGAATCTATGAGCAGTTCTTC; CDR3aa: CASRRLRETSGIYEQFF; v_gene: TRBV28; abundance: -; j_gene: TRBJ2-1; d_gene: TRBD2
CDR3nt: TGTGCCAGCAGCTTATCGGGCAGGGCGAACTATGGCTACACCTTC; CDR3aa: CASSLSGRANYGYTF; v_gene: TRBV7-9; abundance: -; j_gene: TRBJ1-2; d_gene: -
CDR3nt: TGTGCCAGCAGGAAGCGGGAGCTAGTTACGACAGATACGCAGTATTTT; CDR3aa: CASRKRELVTTDTQYF; v_gene: TRBV28; abundance: -; j_gene: TRBJ2-3; d_gene: TRBD2
CDR3nt: TGTGCCAGCAGCTTAGTCCCCGGGGGCGGGGGATTTCTAACTGAAGCTTTCTTT; CDR3aa: CASSLVPGGGGFLTEAFF; v_gene: TRBV7-8; abundance: once; j_gene: TRBJ1-1; d_gene: -
CDR3nt: TGTGCCAGCAGTGAGACAGGGGGCCTCTCTGGAAACACCATATATTTT; CDR3aa: CASSETGGLSGNTIYF; v_gene: TRBV6-1; abundance: -; j_gene: TRBJ1-3; d_gene: TRBD1
CDR3nt: TGTGCCAGCGGGAACTCTGGGGCCAACGTCCTGACTTTC; CDR3aa: CASGNSGANVLTF; v_gene: TRBV7-9; abundance: -; j_gene: TRBJ2-6; d_gene: -
CDR3nt: TGTGCCAGCCGGGAGGTTCCCTATAATTCACCCCTCCACTTT; CDR3aa: CASREVPYNSPLHF; v_gene: TRBV28; abundance: -; j_gene: TRBJ1-6; d_gene: -
CDR3nt: TGCGCCAGCAGCCAAGATCGGAGGACTAGCGGGAAGGGAAGCTCCTACGAGCAGTACTTC; CDR3aa: CASSQDRRTSGKGSSYEQYF; v_gene: TRBV4-1; abundance: -; j_gene: TRBJ2-7; d_gene: TRBD2
CDR3nt: TGTGCCAGCAGCTTGGCCGGGAGGATGAACACTGAAGCTTTCTTT; CDR3aa: CASSLAGRMNTEAFF; v_gene: TRBV5-6; abundance: -; j_gene: TRBJ1-1; d_gene: -
CDR3nt: TGTGCCAGCAGTAGCAGGGTGGATAATTCACCCCTCCACTTT; CDR3aa: CASSSRVDNSPLHF; v_gene: TRBV2; abundance: once; j_gene: TRBJ1-6; d_gene: -
CDR3nt: TGTGCCAGCAGCTTAGATCGCAGGGGCACTGAAGCTTTTTTT; CDR3aa: CASSLDRRGTEAFF; v_gene: TRBV11-2; abundance: -; j_gene: TRBJ1-1; d_gene: -
CDR3nt: TGTGCCAGCAGCTTCCCACTCGGGGGCTACACCTTC; CDR3aa: CASSFPLGGYTF; v_gene: TRBV7-6; abundance: -; j_gene: TRBJ1-2; d_gene: -
CDR3nt: TGTGCCAGCATGGAGCGGGAGCAGTTCTTC; CDR3aa: CASMEREQFF; v_gene: TRBV7-9; abundance: -; j_gene: TRBJ2-1; d_gene: -
CDR3nt: TGTGCCAGCAGTGCTTCGGGACAGGGGTTGTTAGATGAGCAGTTCTTC; CDR3aa: CASSASGQGLLDEQFF; v_gene: TRBV2; abundance: -; j_gene: TRBJ2-1; d_gene: TRBD1
CDR3nt: TGTGCCAGCAGTTACTCTTGGCAACGGACCTACGAGCAGTACTTC; CDR3aa: CASSYSWQRTYEQYF; v_gene: TRBV6-5; abundance: -; j_gene: TRBJ2-7; d_gene: -
CDR3nt: TGTGCCAGCAGCCCAGGTAACAGGGGAAGGGAAAATCAGCCCCAGCATTTT; CDR3aa: CASSPGNRGRENQPQHF; v_gene: TRBV5-5; abundance: -; j_gene: TRBJ1-5; d_gene: TRBD1
CDR3nt: TGTGCCAGCAGTCCCTCGGGCCCGTTCTATGGCTACACCTTC; CDR3aa: CASSPSGPFYGYTF; v_gene: TRBV27; abundance: -; j_gene: TRBJ1-2; d_gene: -
CDR3nt: TGTGCCTCGGGTTTGGACTACAATGAGCAGTTCTTC; CDR3aa: CASGLDYNEQFF; v_gene: TRBV2; abundance: -; j_gene: TRBJ2-1; d_gene: -
CDR3nt: TGTGCTAGTGGCGGATACACCGGGGAGCTGTTTTTT; CDR3aa: CASGGYTGELFF; v_gene: TRBV12-5; abundance: -; j_gene: TRBJ2-2; d_gene: -
CDR3nt: TGTGCCAGCAGCCAAGGACTCGGGCTAGCTGGCTTCGGGGAGCTGTTTTTT; CDR3aa: CASSQGLGLAGFGELFF; v_gene: TRBV3-1/TRBV3-2; abundance: -; j_gene: TRBJ2-2; d_gene: -
CDR3nt: TGTGCCAGCAGCCAGGACAGGGTAGCAGGAAACACCATATATTTT; CDR3aa: CASSQDRVAGNTIYF; v_gene: TRBV3-1/TRBV3-2; abundance: once; j_gene: TRBJ1-3; d_gene: TRBD1
CDR3nt: TGCGCCAGCAGCCAGGGGCCAAACGTCCCCTACGAGCAGTACTTC; CDR3aa: CASSQGPNVPYEQYF; v_gene: TRBV4-1; abundance: -; j_gene: TRBJ2-7; d_gene: -
CDR3nt: TGTGCCAGCAGCTTAAACCCGACAGAGAACTATGGCTACACCTTC; CDR3aa: CASSLNPTENYGYTF; v_gene: TRBV7-2; abundance: few; j_gene: TRBJ1-2; d_gene: -
CDR3nt: TGTGCCTGGCGGTTAGGGCCCCCGGGGGGCTACACCTTC; CDR3aa: CAWRLGPPGGYTF; v_gene: TRBV30; abundance: -; j_gene: TRBJ1-2; d_gene: -
CDR3nt: TGTGCCAGCAGCCCGGGGTCAGGGGAGCAGTTCTTC; CDR3aa: CASSPGSGEQFF; v_gene: TRBV5-4; abundance: -; j_gene: TRBJ2-1; d_gene: -
CDR3nt: TGTGCCAGCAGCTTCCAGGGAGGACTGAGCGGGGAGCTGTTTTTT; CDR3aa: CASSFQGGLSGELFF; v_gene: TRBV5-5; abundance: -; j_gene: TRBJ2-2; d_gene: -
CDR3nt: TGTGCCAGCAGTCCTCTTTCGACAACGGGCACCGGGGAGCTGTTTTTT; CDR3aa: CASSPLSTTGTGELFF; v_gene: TRBV28; abundance: -; j_gene: TRBJ2-2; d_gene: -
CDR3nt: TGTGCCATCAGGGACCTCTACGAGCAGTACTTC; CDR3aa: CAIRDLYEQYF; v_gene: TRBV10-3; abundance: once; j_gene: TRBJ2-7; d_gene: -
CDR3nt: TGTGCCAGCAGCGGGGACAGCTCTGGGTCCTCCTACGAGCAGTACTTC; CDR3aa: CASSGDSSGSSYEQYF; v_gene: TRBV7-9; abundance: -; j_gene: TRBJ2-7; d_gene: TRBD1
CDR3nt: TGTGCCAGCAGCTTATTTGCGCCCCCCAACACCGGGGAGCTGTTTTTT; CDR3aa: CASSLFAPPNTGELFF; v_gene: TRBV7-7; abundance: -; j_gene: TRBJ2-2; d_gene: -
CDR3nt: TGTGCCAGAAGCTTGGTAGAGCTCCTCTGGACAGGGGACTACGAGCAGTACTTC; CDR3aa: CARSLVELLWTGDYEQYF; v_gene: TRBV5-3; abundance: -; j_gene: TRBJ2-7; d_gene: TRBD1
CDR3nt: TGTGCCACCCGACAGGGAAATTCACCCCTCCACTTT; CDR3aa: CATRQGNSPLHF; v_gene: TRBV6-5; abundance: -; j_gene: TRBJ1-6; d_gene: TRBD1
CDR3nt: TGTGCCACCAGCGATCCCCAAGGACTAGCAAGGGATGAGCAGTTCTTC; CDR3aa: CATSDPQGLARDEQFF; v_gene: TRBV24-1; abundance: -; j_gene: TRBJ2-1; d_gene: TRBD2
CDR3nt: TGTGCCAGCAGCTTAGCGGTGTCTCACACAGATACGCAGTATTTT; CDR3aa: CASSLAVSHTDTQYF; v_gene: TRBV7-6; abundance: -; j_gene: TRBJ2-3; d_gene: -
CDR3nt: TGCTCGAGTAGCGGGAGTTTAGACGAGCAGTACTTC; CDR3aa: CSSSGSLDEQYF; v_gene: TRBV5-4; abundance: once; j_gene: TRBJ2-7; d_gene: TRBD2
CDR3nt: TGTGCCACCAGTGATTTAGGTGGCTACACCTTC; CDR3aa: CATSDLGGYTF; v_gene: TRBV24-1; abundance: -; j_gene: TRBJ1-2; d_gene: -
CDR3nt: TGTGCCAGCAGCCCCCCCGGGGGCCACTACGAGCAGTACTTC; CDR3aa: CASSPPGGHYEQYF; v_gene: TRBV5-4; abundance: -; j_gene: TRBJ2-7; d_gene: -
CDR3nt: TGCGCCAGCAGCTTTTCTGAATCTGAAGCTTTCTTT; CDR3aa: CASSFSESEAFF; v_gene: TRBV5-1; abundance: -; j_gene: TRBJ1-1; d_gene: -
CDR3nt: TGCAGTGCTACGATAGATACGCAGTATTTT; CDR3aa: CSATIDTQYF; v_gene: TRBV20-1; abundance: -; j_gene: TRBJ2-3; d_gene: -
CDR3nt: TGTGCCAGCAGCGGAACGGGACAGAGGGAAAAACTGTTTTTT; CDR3aa: CASSGTGQREKLFF; v_gene: TRBV28; abundance: -; j_gene: TRBJ1-4; d_gene: TRBD1
CDR3nt: TGCGCCAGCAGCTTGAGGTCAGGAGACACCGGGGAGCTGTTTTTT; CDR3aa: CASSLRSGDTGELFF; v_gene: TRBV5-1; abundance: -; j_gene: TRBJ2-2; d_gene: -
CDR3nt: TGTGCCAGCAGCGGGACAGCGGGAAACACCATATATTTT; CDR3aa: CASSGTAGNTIYF; v_gene: TRBV14; abundance: -; j_gene: TRBJ1-3; d_gene: TRBD1
CDR3nt: TGTGCCAGTAGGGAACAGGGGGATCAGCCCCAGCATTTT; CDR3aa: CASREQGDQPQHF; v_gene: TRBV19; abundance: -; j_gene: TRBJ1-5; d_gene: TRBD1
CDR3nt: TGTGCCGGGGTCCGAACAGATACGCAGTATTTT; CDR3aa: CAGVRTDTQYF; v_gene: TRBV2; abundance: -; j_gene: TRBJ2-3; d_gene: -
CDR3nt: TGTGCCAGCAGTACCACTCCTCAGGGGGGCAACACCATATATTTT; CDR3aa: CASSTTPQGGNTIYF; v_gene: TRBV28; abundance: -; j_gene: TRBJ1-3; d_gene: TRBD1
CDR3nt: TGCGCCAGCAGCTTACAACCACGGACAGGGGGAAGCAATCAGCCCCAGCATTTT; CDR3aa: CASSLQPRTGGSNQPQHF; v_gene: TRBV5-1; abundance: -; j_gene: TRBJ1-5; d_gene: TRBD1
CDR3nt: TGTGCCAGCAGCGCTTTTCTCGGGGACGTCAATGAGCAGTTCTTC; CDR3aa: CASSAFLGDVNEQFF; v_gene: TRBV9; abundance: -; j_gene: TRBJ2-1; d_gene: -
CDR3nt: TGTGCCAGTAAAGCGGATACGCAGTATTTT; CDR3aa: CASKADTQYF; v_gene: TRBV19; abundance: -; j_gene: TRBJ2-3; d_gene: -
CDR3nt: TGTGCCAGCAGTGTCCAGAGGGGGGCAGATACGCAGTATTTT; CDR3aa: CASSVQRGADTQYF; v_gene: TRBV6-4; abundance: once; j_gene: TRBJ2-3; d_gene: -
CDR3nt: TGCGCCAGCAGCCTTGGGACGCCGTCCTACGAGCAGTACTTC; CDR3aa: CASSLGTPSYEQYF; v_gene: TRBV5-1; abundance: -; j_gene: TRBJ2-7; d_gene: -
CDR3nt: TGTGCCAGCAGCCAAGATGTGGTAGTCAGGGGGCAATATGGCTACACCTTC; CDR3aa: CASSQDVVVRGQYGYTF; v_gene: TRBV3-1/TRBV3-2; abundance: -; j_gene: TRBJ1-2; d_gene: TRBD1